Only a few counts were recorded for the clone carrying this TCR beta chain. This sample is part of a study of T-cell reconstitution after alpha-beta-depleted transplantation in children. Trimming cost V 2 bases and J 10 bases, with 11 bases left between them. Germline V CDR1 and CDR2: SQVTM, ANQGSEA. The CDR3 consists of 11 residues. This sample's TCRbeta library carried unique molecular identifier barcodes. One entry per CDR3 protein, called by TCRdb with MiXCR from the PCR reads. The repertoire holds some 520,000 distinct CDR3 sequences, with less than 35% as singletons. The TCR comes from a human donor who donated a stem cell graft to a child with aplastic anemia. The sequencing here drew on PBMCs from the stem cell graft donor, taken from the stem cell graft. The gene calls are TRBV29-1 and TRBJ1-2; no clear D gene. CDR3 nucleotide sequence: TGCAGCGTTGAACGTTCGGGTTCCTACACCTTC. This translates into CSVERSGSYTF.